A single sample gave rise to the 15 T cell receptor beta chains below, sequenced in a study of blood T cell repertoires in COVID-19. The repertoire was sequenced with immunoSEQ multiplex PCR; TCRdb's copy has only in-frame clones and lacks some. Of about 320,000 clones listed, roughly nine tenths were seen once; the top ten hold around 4.8%. The sequenced sample was PBMCs or T cells enriched from blood (not recorded which). These receptors were taken from a man aged 60 to 75 who had recovered from COVID-19.

V usage is TRBV19 and J usage is TRBJ2-3, with 8 bases aligning to TRBD1. Germline trimming cut 1 base from V and 2 bases from J; bases unmatched to any gene: 5. Germline-derived CDR1 and CDR2 are LNHDA and SQIVND (reference sequence). CDR3 length equals 16 residues. The CDR3 bases are TGTGCCAGTAGTATAGCCCCGGACAGGGTCACAGATACGCAGTATTTT. This codes for CASSIAPDRVTDTQYF.

The gene calls are TRBV27 and TRBJ2-7, with D possibly being TRBD2 (6 bases). Germline-derived CDR1 and CDR2 are MNHEY and SMNVEV (reference sequence). Trimming shortened V by 6 bases and J by 6 bases, and 15 bases separated the two germline ends. This CDR3 has 13 amino acids. CDR3: CASSLPEGGEQYF. The CDR3 DNA sequence: TGTGCCAGCAGCCTTCCGGAGGGCGGCGAGCAGTACTTC.

The CDR3 loop reads CASRWDRGRDELFF. The CDR3 DNA reads TGTGCCAGTAGGTGGGACAGGGGGCGCGATGAACTGTTTTTT. The chain uses TRBV19 and TRBJ1-4; TRBD1 aligns across 12 bases. This CDR3 has 14 amino acids. V lost 6 bases and J lost 12; bases outside the gene matches: 8. CDR1 LNHDA and CDR2 SQIVND come from the germline V gene (reference sequence).

Only a few counts were recorded for this clone. The chain has TRBV18 and TRBJ1-1; D remains ambiguous. Germline V gene sequence: CDR1 KGHSH, CDR2 LQKENI. The CDR3 is made up of 13 amino acids. The V and J ends lost 3 bases and 4 bases respectively, with 9 bases between them. CDR3 nucleotide sequence: TGTGCCAGCTCACCCGGAGGTATCACTGAAGCTTTCTTT. Encoded protein: CASSPGGITEAFF.

The rearrangement uses TRBV27 and TRBJ1-5; no reliable D call. The V end was cut by 8 bases, the J end by 0 bases, with 14 bases between. The CDR3 spans 15 residues. The V gene's germline CDR1 is MNHEY and CDR2 SMNVEV (reference sequence). Here the CDR3 reads CASSIGGYSNQPQHF. The CDR3 bases are TGTGCCAGCTCAATTGGCGGGTATAGCAATCAGCCCCAGCATTTT.

V and J are TRBV5-6 and TRBJ1-2, with 8 bases matching TRBD1. J was trimmed by 7 bases and V by 1 base; bases with no gene match: 9. Looked up from germline, CDR1 is SGHDT and CDR2 is YYEEEE. The CDR3 covers 15 residues. This CDR3 is CASSLLGTGVTGYTF. The DNA for the CDR3 is TGTGCCAGCAGCTTGCTCGGGACAGGAGTAACTGGCTACACCTTC.

This chain connects TRBV6-5 to TRBJ1-2, with 8 bases matching TRBD1. The CDR3 is 14 amino acids. CDR1 MNHEY and CDR2 SVGAGI come from the germline V gene. The junction had 4 bases not matched to a gene; V was cut back by 2 bases and J by 5 bases. The CDR3 bases are TGTGCCAGCAGTTACGGACAGGGATTGTATGGCTACACCTTC. Amino acids: CASSYGQGLYGYTF.

The chain employs TRBV5-8 and TRBJ2-5; no definite D call. The germline CDR1 and CDR2 sequences are SGHTS and YDEGEE. This CDR3 has 15 residues. V lost 0 bases to trimming and J lost 5 bases, with 14 bases between them. The CDR3 sequence is CASSLEALVGETQYF. Written as DNA, the CDR3 is TGTGCCAGCAGCTTGGAAGCTCTGGTGGGCGAGACCCAGTACTTC.

The V call is TRBV7-3, the J call TRBJ2-7; no reliable D call. Germline V lookup: CDR1 SGHTA, CDR2 FQGTGA. Trimming pared 4 bases from V and 10 bases from J, leaving 17 bases between. The CDR3 runs to 13 residues. CDR3: CASSSQKNSPQYF. CDR3 bases: TGTGCCAGCAGCTCTCAGAAGAACAGCCCCCAGTACTTC.

V and J are TRBV15 and TRBJ2-7, with 9 bases identical to TRBD1. The germline CDR1 and CDR2 sequences are LNHNV and YYDKDF (reference sequence). The CDR3 length is 15 residues. V lost 1 base and J lost 2; bases outside the gene matches: 3. CDR3 loop: CATSRAGTGTYEQYF. Written as DNA, the CDR3 is TGTGCCACCAGCAGAGCCGGGACAGGGACCTACGAGCAGTACTTC.

The chain joins TRBV28 to TRBJ2-5, with TRBD1 identical over 9 bases. The ends lost 3 bases at V and 6 bases at J; junction bases unmatched: 5. This CDR3 is 14 amino acids long. Germline CDR1 reads MDHEN; CDR2 reads SYDVKM. This chain's CDR3 is CASSFLQGAKTQYF. The CDR3 DNA sequence: TGTGCCAGCAGTTTTTTACAGGGGGCGAAGACCCAGTACTTC.

The gene calls are TRBV30 and TRBJ1-2, with D hard to call. The CDR3 covers 12 residues. Germline V gene lookup returns CDR1 GTSNPN and CDR2 SVGIG (reference sequence). Trimming cost V 2 bases and J 8 bases, with 12 bases left between them. The chain's CDR3 is CAWSLAAWGYTF. The CDR3 DNA follows: TGTGCCTGGAGTCTCGCGGCTTGGGGCTACACCTTC.

This rearrangement joins TRBV7-2 to TRBJ2-1, with D perhaps TRBD2 (6 bases). Per the germline V gene, CDR1 is SGHTA and CDR2 is FQGNSA. Trimming took off 0 bases at V and 5 bases at J, with 17 bases between the two ends. This CDR3 contains 17 residues. In DNA, the CDR3 is TGTGCCAGCAGCTTAGCATTCCGGAGTAGCGGAAACAATGAGCAGTTCTTC. This codes for CASSLAFRSSGNNEQFF.

J is TRBJ1-2 and V is TRBV18; TRBD1 aligns across 8 bases. Per the germline V gene, CDR1 is KGHSH and CDR2 is LQKENI. V was pared by 5 bases and J by 3 bases, with 8 bases of the junction left unmatched. This CDR3 spans 15 amino acids. The CDR3, as DNA: TGTGCCAGCTCATCGACACAGGGGGACGACTATGGCTACACCTTC. This translates into CASSSTQGDDYGYTF. The whole variable domain, remainder taken from reference TRBV18 and TRBJ1-2, is NAGVMQNPRHLVRRRGQEARLRCSPMKGHSHVYWYRQLPEEGLKFMVYLQKENIIDESGMPKERFSAEFPKEGPSILRIQQVVRGDSAAYFCASSSTQGDDYGYTFGSGTRLTVV.

The V and J genes are TRBV7-9 and TRBJ2-2, with 10 positions matching TRBD1. The V and J ends lost 5 bases and 5 bases, in that order; junction bases with no gene match: 17. The CDR3 covers 19 residues. The V gene's germline CDR1 is SEHNR and CDR2 FQNEAQ (reference sequence). CDR3 loop: CASSKGQGNSGTTTGELFF. The CDR3 DNA follows: TGTGCCAGCAGCAAGGGACAGGGGAATAGCGGCACTACAACCGGGGAGCTGTTTTTT.